This T cell receptor beta chain originates from a study of cytomegalovirus exposure and HLA in healthy donors. Primers for the PCR totalled 60 Vbeta and 13 Jbeta. Only in-frame clones appear in the TCRdb table, and some are missing; sequencing was by immunoSEQ multiplex PCR. The table for this sample gives 150,000 or so clones. Whole-study findings and limits: Investigators reported under 200 TCR beta chains as tied to cytomegalovirus.

To note about this clone: What it recognizes is unknown.

The germline V and J ends were trimmed by 2 bases and 3 bases, with 14 bases remaining between them. Per the germline V gene, CDR1 is SGHRS and CDR2 is YFSETQ. The CDR3 loop spans 15 amino acids. J is TRBJ1-1 and V is TRBV5-1; D not resolved. This TCR came from a woman aged 45 to 65 in good health and CMV-seronegative. The sequenced material came from PBMCs. The CDR3 DNA reads TGCGCCAGCAGCTTCGGGTCGGGTCGTGACACTGAAGCTTTCTTT. As protein: CASSFGSGRDTEAFF.